This T cell receptor beta chain was identified during a study of lymphopenia after photon versus proton radiotherapy (dated by TCRdb to about 2019). At the level of the whole study: The study compared the immunological effects of photon versus proton radiation therapy in patients with gastrointestinal tumors who developed high-grade lymphopenia. The roughly 20 patients in the cohort had gastrointestinal tumors, were treated with either photon or proton therapy, and subsequently developed lymphopenia. The study aimed to characterize how the two radiation modalities differ in their impact on the immune system.

Broad study findings and their caveats: During treatment, patients who received proton therapy stayed relatively stable, whereas patients who received photon therapy lost naive T cells and TCR diversity and gained effector/memory populations. The authors looked at the survival association only in patients who died, and they framed better survival with proton therapy as a possibility rather than a demonstrated result. Among patients across the cohort who died, overall survival time showed an inverse correlation with a larger post-nadir drop in TCR diversity. After the lymphocyte count nadir, repertoires from photon-treated patients showed oligoclonal expansion, particularly of CD8+ Temra cells, and this expansion drove the decline in diversity.

As to this clone: What this receptor recognizes is not known. No quality values exist for individual bases; no much larger clone is one base distant.

Library preparation was by the immunoSEQ multiplex PCR assay. Deep sequencing of rearranged TCR beta loci, alongside multiparametric flow cytometry, was used to profile T cell repertoires. Entries here come from immuneACCESS through TCRdb and include only in-frame sequences with V and J called. Some clones fail to appear in such tables; in the studies checked, an unresolved V gene covers under half of the shortfall, and the cause of the remainder is unknown. For this sample there are about 6,100 clones; approximately 90% appear just once. Together, the top ten hold around 10% of the sample. This clonotype was obtained from a man aged 55 to 69 with cholangiocarcinoma. This specimen consisted of peripheral blood, obtained from a patient treated with photon-based radiotherapy.

In nucleotide form, the sequence is TGCAGCGTTTTACAGGGGGCGGGGTATGGCTACACCTTC. The resulting protein is CSVLQGAGYGYTF. The chain couples TRBV29-1 to TRBJ1-2, with TRBD1 identical over 9 junction bases. Germline trimming: 5 bases from V, 5 bases from J; junction bases outside gene matches: 6. Taken from the germline V gene, the CDR1 and CDR2 loops are SQVTM and ANQGSEA. The CDR3 measures 13 amino acids from cysteine to phenylalanine. The retained sequence is limited to the CDR3, 39 bases, with the frame set at the first base.